These 28 T cell receptor beta chains originate from one sample sequenced in a study of memory CD4+ T cells and cytomegalovirus serostatus. Single viable CD3+CD4+CD8-CD45RO+ cells were sorted as the memory CD4+ T cells. Libraries were prepared by immunoSEQ multiplex PCR; TCRdb keeps only in-frame clonotypes and omits some of them. The profile shows about 82,000 clones, more than 70% of them singletons. Sequenced material: memory CD4+ T cells from blood. These receptors were taken from an adult in good health and CMV-seronegative.

The chain links TRBV21-1 to TRBJ2-5; the table calls TRBD1, which could not be checked here. TRBV21-1 is noted as a pseudogene. This CDR3 is 15 amino acids long. This chain's CDR3 is CASSKAKRQEETQYF. The DNA of the CDR3 is TGTGCCAGCAGCAAAGCAAAGAGACAAGAAGAGACCCAGTACTTC.

V usage is TRBV2 and J usage is TRBJ2-1; D gene unclear. From germline, CDR1 is SNHLY and CDR2 FYNNEI. V was clipped by 7 bases and J by 2 bases, with 12 bases between them. The CDR3 is 14 amino acids. CDR3 nucleotides: TGTGCCAGCACAGACCCAGGCACCTACAATGAGCAGTTCTTC. It codes for CASTDPGTYNEQFF.

The CDR3 coding sequence is TGTGCCAGCAGCTCTCAACGGGGAAAATACAATGAGCAGTTCTTC. Translating it yields CASSSQRGKYNEQFF. The J gene is TRBJ2-1, the V gene TRBV7-9, with a tentative D call TRBD2 (5 bases). Trimming pared 4 bases from V and 4 bases from J, leaving 14 bases between. The germline V gene has CDR1 SEHNR and CDR2 FQNEAQ (reference sequence). The CDR3 sequence is 15 residues long.

The J gene is TRBJ1-5, the V gene TRBV6-5; TRBD1 aligns across 9 bases. Per germline, CDR1 MNHEY and CDR2 SVGAGI. Trimming took 6 bases from V and 0 from J; bases not matched to a gene: 3. The CDR3 sequence is 15 residues long. CDR3 nucleotides: TGTGCCAGCAGACGGGACAGGGATAGCAATCAGCCCCAGCATTTT. It specifies CASRRDRDSNQPQHF.

The J gene is TRBJ2-2, the V gene TRBV5-1; D ambiguous. Germline V CDR1 and CDR2: SGHRS, YFSETQ. The CDR3 extends over 14 amino acids. V was pared by 9 bases and J by 7 bases, with 19 bases between. Here the CDR3 reads CATHLGQVGGELFF. The CDR3 DNA follows: TGCGCCACCCACCTGGGCCAGGTGGGCGGGGAGCTGTTTTTT.

This chain connects TRBV2 to TRBJ1-6, with D maybe TRBD1 (5 bases). The length of the CDR3 is 15 residues. Germline-derived CDR1 and CDR2 are SNHLY and FYNNEI. V was trimmed by 2 bases and J by 2 bases, leaving 7 bases between them. The CDR3 nucleotides are TGTGCCAGCAGTGAATGGGGACCCTATAATTCACCCCTCCACTTT. Residues: CASSEWGPYNSPLHF.

V is TRBV7-2 and J is TRBJ1-5, with unresolved D. The V end lost 4 bases, the J end lost 0 bases, and 10 bases lay between the germline ends. From germline, CDR1 is SGHTA and CDR2 FQGNSA. The CDR3 consists of 15 residues. The CDR3 protein is CASSSTGFSNQPQHF. DNA of the CDR3: TGTGCCAGCAGCTCTACGGGATTTAGCAATCAGCCCCAGCATTTT.

The chain links TRBV6-5 to TRBJ2-2; TRBD1 matches at 10 bases. This CDR3 contains 16 residues. CDR1 and CDR2 (germline): MNHEY, SVGAGI. V shed 4 bases and J 1 base; nucleotides not matched to a gene: 3. The CDR3 protein is CASSFGTGVNTGELFF. The CDR3 DNA reads as TGTGCCAGCAGTTTTGGGACAGGGGTGAACACCGGGGAGCTGTTTTTT.

The CDR3 here is CASSLSGGPGNTIYF. The CDR3 bases are TGCGCCAGCAGCTTGTCGGGGGGGCCTGGAAACACCATATATTTT. The gene calls are TRBV5-1 and TRBJ1-3, with D tentatively TRBD1 (6 bases). Trimming removed 1 base from V and 2 bases from J, with 10 bases in between. This CDR3 comprises 15 residues. Germline V gene data show CDR1 as SGHRS and CDR2 as YFSETQ.

The chain uses TRBV30 and TRBJ1-3; D is uncertain. The CDR3 has 10 amino acids. V was trimmed by 5 bases and J by 3 bases, leaving 2 bases between them. The germline gives CDR1 GTSNPN, CDR2 SVGIG (reference sequence). CDR3 sequence (DNA): TGTGCCTGGGGTGGAAACACCATATATTTT. This encodes CAWGGNTIYF.

This chain joins TRBV25-1 and TRBJ1-1, with D possibly matching TRBD1 (6 bases). Deletions cut 5 bases from V and 4 bases from J, with 14 bases between. This CDR3 contains 14 residues. Germline V gene lookup returns CDR1 MGHDK and CDR2 SYGVNS. The CDR3 spells CASSPGDRFTEAFF. The CDR3 coding sequence is TGTGCCAGCAGTCCAGGTGACAGGTTCACTGAAGCTTTCTTT.

With regard to this clone: One end of the junction fails to match germline, which may point to a read error. The gene calls are TRBV7-9 and TRBJ2-7; D is ambiguous. This CDR3 comprises 12 residues. The germline V gene encodes CDR1 SEHNR and CDR2 FQNEAQ (reference sequence). CDR3 coding DNA: TGTGCCACCAGCACGGGTTCCTACGAGCAGTACTTC. It yields the protein CATSTGSYEQYF.

This clone was seen ten or more times. The chain is built from TRBV30 and TRBJ1-5; D unclear. The germline V gene has CDR1 GTSNPN and CDR2 SVGIG (reference sequence). Trimming shortened V by 0 bases and J by 4 bases, and 10 bases separated the two germline ends. The CDR3 runs 14 residues. DNA of the CDR3: TGTGCCTGGAGTGTAGGGTCCCAAAATCAGCCCCAGCATTTT. It is translated as CAWSVGSQNQPQHF.

V and J are TRBV18 and TRBJ1-2; maybe TRBD1 (6 bases). The CDR3 is made up of 13 amino acids. The ends were cut back, 6 bases at V and 2 bases at J, with 10 bases in the middle. Germline V gene lookup returns CDR1 KGHSH and CDR2 LQKENI. CDR3 DNA sequence: TGTGCCAGCTCCACCGGACAGAACTATGGCTACACCTTC. The encoded protein is CASSTGQNYGYTF. Based on the CDR3 plus reference TRBV18 and TRBJ1-2, the full variable domain is NAGVMQNPRHLVRRRGQEARLRCSPMKGHSHVYWYRQLPEEGLKFMVYLQKENIIDESGMPKERFSAEFPKEGPSILRIQQVVRGDSAAYFCASSTGQNYGYTFGSGTRLTVV.

The chain carries TRBV2 and TRBJ1-3; a possible D gene is TRBD1 (6 bases). V gave up 0 bases and J gave up 3 bases, with 18 bases separating them. This CDR3 comprises 18 residues. Germline values: CDR1 SNHLY, CDR2 FYNNEI. CDR3 in DNA: TGTGCCAGCAGTGAAGCGCTTGGGGGGCGTCGTAGTGGAAACACCATATATTTT. Residues: CASSEALGGRRSGNTIYF.

This sequence joins TRBV13 and TRBJ2-7; 11 bases agree with TRBD2. V was clipped by 5 bases and J by 2 bases; unmatched bases: 8. Germline assignment: CDR1 PRHDT and CDR2 FYEKMQ (reference sequence). This CDR3 has 16 amino acids. This CDR3 reads CASSAGGLAEPYEQYF. In DNA form, the CDR3 reads TGTGCCAGCAGCGCGGGGGGACTAGCGGAACCCTACGAGCAGTACTTC.

A single count supports this clone. The rearrangement joins TRBV30 to TRBJ1-6, with unresolved D. Trimming pared 0 bases from V and 4 bases from J, leaving 7 bases between. The CDR3 sequence is 14 residues long. Germline V gene sequence: CDR1 GTSNPN, CDR2 SVGIG (reference sequence). CDR3 sequence (DNA): TGTGCCTGGAGTGTAAACAGTTATAATTCACCCCTCCACTTT. Translated, it gives CAWSVNSYNSPLHF.

The rearrangement links TRBV30 to TRBJ2-3; maybe TRBD2 (7 bases). V lost 5 bases and J 8 bases, leaving 14 bases between the germline ends. The germline CDR1 and CDR2 sequences are GTSNPN and SVGIG (reference sequence). The CDR3 totals 12 residues. CDR3 in DNA: TGTGCCTGGCGGGGGCAGCGGGGTACGCAGTATTTT. Protein product: CAWRGQRGTQYF.

V usage is TRBV7-2 and J usage is TRBJ2-7; 9 positions agree with TRBD1. The V gene's germline CDR1 is SGHTA and CDR2 FQGNSA. V shed 6 bases, J shed 3 bases, and the junction held 3 bases outside the gene matches. CDR3 length: 13 residues. CDR3 region: CASSSDRGYEQYF. CDR3 nucleotides: TGTGCCAGCAGTTCGGACAGGGGCTACGAGCAGTACTTC.

The rearrangement uses TRBV7-9 and TRBJ2-7; 7 nucleotides align to TRBD1. Trimming at V came to 5 bases and at J to 5 bases, leaving 12 bases not matched to a gene. Germline loops: CDR1 SEHNR, CDR2 FQNEAQ (reference sequence). CDR3 length: 15 residues. CDR3 sequence reads: CASSAKPQGFDEQYF. DNA for the CDR3: TGTGCCAGCAGCGCAAAACCACAGGGGTTCGACGAGCAGTACTTC.

V is TRBV7-2 and J is TRBJ1-1, with D possibly TRBD1 on 5 matching bases. Trimming cost V 6 bases and J 1 base, with 12 bases left between them. The CDR3 extends over 14 amino acids. Looked up from germline, CDR1 is SGHTA and CDR2 is FQGNSA. CDR3 DNA: TGTGCCAGCAGTTTAATGCAGGGGAACACTGAAGCTTTCTTT. It specifies CASSLMQGNTEAFF.

The chain joins TRBV5-1 to TRBJ2-7; TRBD1 agrees at 9 bases. The CDR3 is 15 amino acids. Per the germline V gene, CDR1 is SGHRS and CDR2 is YFSETQ. Germline trimming cut 0 bases from V and 5 bases from J; bases unmatched to any gene: 6. The CDR3 nucleotides are TGCGCCAGCAGCTTGGCACAGGGGGCTTTCGACGAGCAGTACTTC. Translating it yields CASSLAQGAFDEQYF.

V gene TRBV19 combines with J gene TRBJ2-1; D gene uncertain. Germline V gene lookup returns CDR1 LNHDA and CDR2 SQIVND (reference sequence). V lost 5 bases and J 1 base, leaving 9 bases between the germline ends. This CDR3 has 14 residues. CDR3 loop: CASSPPVSYNEQFF. The CDR3 DNA follows: TGTGCCAGTAGTCCCCCCGTTTCCTACAATGAGCAGTTCTTC.

The chain recombines TRBV5-1 with TRBJ1-1; D might be TRBD1 (5 bases). Germline assignment: CDR1 SGHRS and CDR2 YFSETQ. Trimming pared 5 bases from V and 8 bases from J, leaving 13 bases between. This CDR3 region has 12 residues. As DNA, the CDR3 is TGCGCCAGCAGTGTGACAGCAGGGGAAGCTTTCTTT. Protein: CASSVTAGEAFF.

This chain links TRBV28 with TRBJ2-7; D unresolved. Trimming shortened V by 7 bases and J by 3 bases, and 19 bases separated the two germline ends. The germline CDR1 and CDR2 sequences are MDHEN and SYDVKM. This CDR3 has 15 residues. For the CDR3, the DNA is TGTGCCAGCAACTCACCACAGCGTTCTATCTACGAGCAGTACTTC. Encoded protein: CASNSPQRSIYEQYF.

The chain links TRBV4-3 to TRBJ1-2; the D gene is possibly TRBD1 (5 bases). This CDR3 spans 14 amino acids. The germline V gene encodes CDR1 LGHNA and CDR2 YSLEER. V lost 0 bases, J lost 7 bases, and 12 bases lay in between. The CDR3 protein is CASSQERQGRGYTF. CDR3 nucleotides: TGCGCCAGCAGCCAAGAGAGGCAGGGCCGTGGCTACACCTTC.

The chain uses TRBV2 and TRBJ2-3; perhaps TRBD1 as D (6 bases). Germline assignment: CDR1 SNHLY and CDR2 FYNNEI. Trimming stripped 3 bases from V and 6 bases from J, with 13 bases between. There are 14 residues in the CDR3. This CDR3 is CASSENRVADTQYF. CDR3 nucleotide sequence: TGTGCCAGCAGTGAGAACAGGGTAGCCGATACGCAGTATTTT. Together with reference TRBV2 and TRBJ2-3, the CDR3 gives the full variable domain: EPEVTQTPSHQVTQMGQEVILRCVPISNHLYFYWYRQILGQKVEFLVSFYNNEISEKSEIFDDQFSVERPDGSNFTLKIRSTKLEDSAMYFCASSENRVADTQYFGPGTRLTVL.

The chain joins TRBV7-2 to TRBJ2-1, with 13 bases fitting TRBD2. This CDR3 is built from 14 residues. V lost 5 bases and J lost 7; bases outside the gene matches: 2. The V gene's germline CDR1 is SGHTA and CDR2 FQGNSA. The CDR3 DNA is TGTGCCAGCAGCCGGACTAGCGGGGGAAATGAGCAGTTCTTC. It encodes CASSRTSGGNEQFF.